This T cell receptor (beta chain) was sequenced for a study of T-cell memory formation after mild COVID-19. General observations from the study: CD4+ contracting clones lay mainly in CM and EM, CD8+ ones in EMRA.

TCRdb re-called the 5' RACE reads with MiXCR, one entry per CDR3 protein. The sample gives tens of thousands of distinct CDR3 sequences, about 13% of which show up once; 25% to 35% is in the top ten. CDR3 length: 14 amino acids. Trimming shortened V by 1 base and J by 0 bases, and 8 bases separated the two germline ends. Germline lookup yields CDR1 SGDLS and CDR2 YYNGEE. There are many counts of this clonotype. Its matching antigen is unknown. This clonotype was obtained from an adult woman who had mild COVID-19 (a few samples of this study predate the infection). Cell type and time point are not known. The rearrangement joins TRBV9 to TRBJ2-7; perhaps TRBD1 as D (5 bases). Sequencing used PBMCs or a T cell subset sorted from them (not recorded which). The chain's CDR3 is CASSVRGTSYEQYF. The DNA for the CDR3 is TGTGCCAGCAGCGTAAGGGGAACCTCCTACGAGCAGTACTTC.